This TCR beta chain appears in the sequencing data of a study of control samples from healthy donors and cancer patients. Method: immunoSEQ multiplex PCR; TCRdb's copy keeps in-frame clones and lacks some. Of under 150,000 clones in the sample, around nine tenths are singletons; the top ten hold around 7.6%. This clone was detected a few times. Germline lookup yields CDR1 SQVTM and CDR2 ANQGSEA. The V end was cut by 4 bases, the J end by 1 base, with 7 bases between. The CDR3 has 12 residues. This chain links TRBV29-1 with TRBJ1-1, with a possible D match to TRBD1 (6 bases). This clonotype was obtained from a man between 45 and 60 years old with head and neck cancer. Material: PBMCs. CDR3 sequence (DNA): TGCAGCGTTGCCAGGGGGAACACTGAAGCTTTCTTT. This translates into CSVARGNTEAFF.